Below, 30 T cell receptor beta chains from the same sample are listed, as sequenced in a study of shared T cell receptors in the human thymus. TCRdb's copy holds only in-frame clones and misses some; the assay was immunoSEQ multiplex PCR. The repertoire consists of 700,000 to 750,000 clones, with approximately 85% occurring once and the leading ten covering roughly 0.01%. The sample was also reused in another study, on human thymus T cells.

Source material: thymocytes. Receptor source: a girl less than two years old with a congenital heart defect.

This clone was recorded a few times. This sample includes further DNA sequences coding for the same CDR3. Here the CDR3 DNA reads TGTGCCAGCAGCCTAGCGGGGGGCACAGATACGCAGTATTTT. Its protein product is CASSLAGGTDTQYF. The rearrangement joins TRBV6-5 to TRBJ2-3; 10 bases match TRBD2. The CDR3 totals 14 residues. The trim removed 6 bases at V and 1 base at J, leaving 1 base unmatched. The V gene's germline CDR1 is MNHEY and CDR2 SVGAGI.

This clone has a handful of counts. The CDR3 DNA reads as TGCGCCAGCAGGTCCCCGGGGATGGGAAACACCATATATTTT. It specifies CASRSPGMGNTIYF. The rearrangement joins TRBV10-2 to TRBJ1-3; no clear D gene. CDR3 size: 14 residues. V lost 6 bases to trimming and J lost 4 bases, with 13 bases between them. The germline CDR1 and CDR2 sequences are WSHSY and SAAADI.

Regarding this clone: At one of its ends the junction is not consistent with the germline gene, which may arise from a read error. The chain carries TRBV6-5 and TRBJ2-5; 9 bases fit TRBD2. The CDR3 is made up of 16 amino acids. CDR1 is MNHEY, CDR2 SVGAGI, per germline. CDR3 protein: CASSNSIAGVEETQYF. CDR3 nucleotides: TGTGCCAGCAGTAACTCAATAGCGGGGGTGGAAGAGACCCAGTACTTC.

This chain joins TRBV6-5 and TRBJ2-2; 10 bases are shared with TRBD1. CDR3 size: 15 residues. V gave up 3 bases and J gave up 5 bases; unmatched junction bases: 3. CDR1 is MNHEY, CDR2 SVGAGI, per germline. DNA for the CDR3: TGTGCCAGCAGTTATGGGACAGGGGAAACCGGGGAGCTGTTTTTT. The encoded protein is CASSYGTGETGELFF.

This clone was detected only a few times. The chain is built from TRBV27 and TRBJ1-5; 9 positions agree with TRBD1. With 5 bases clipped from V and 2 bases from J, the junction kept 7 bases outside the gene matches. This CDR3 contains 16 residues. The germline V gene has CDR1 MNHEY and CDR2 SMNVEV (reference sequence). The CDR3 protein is CASSVTGGLGNQPQHF. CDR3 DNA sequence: TGTGCCAGCAGTGTCACAGGGGGCTTGGGCAATCAGCCCCAGCATTTT.

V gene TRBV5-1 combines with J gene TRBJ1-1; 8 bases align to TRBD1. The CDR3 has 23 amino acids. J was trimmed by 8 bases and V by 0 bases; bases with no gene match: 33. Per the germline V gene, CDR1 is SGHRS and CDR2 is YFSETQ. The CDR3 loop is CASSLGGQGEPQVSSVTKPEAFF. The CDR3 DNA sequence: TGCGCCAGCAGCTTGGGAGGACAGGGAGAGCCCCAGGTCTCATCCGTAACAAAACCCGAAGCTTTCTTT. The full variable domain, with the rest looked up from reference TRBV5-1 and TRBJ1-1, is KAGVTQTPRYLIKTRGQQVTLSCSPISGHRSVSWYQQTPGQGLQFLFEYFSETQRNKGNFPGRFSGRQFSNSRSEMNVSTLELGDSALYLCASSLGGQGEPQVSSVTKPEAFFGQGTRLTVV.

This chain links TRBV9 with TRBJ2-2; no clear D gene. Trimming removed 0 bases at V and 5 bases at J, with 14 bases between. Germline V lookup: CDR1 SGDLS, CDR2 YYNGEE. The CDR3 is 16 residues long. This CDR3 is CASSVVSGIGTGELFF. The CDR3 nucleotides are TGTGCCAGCAGCGTAGTTTCGGGTATCGGGACCGGGGAGCTGTTTTTT. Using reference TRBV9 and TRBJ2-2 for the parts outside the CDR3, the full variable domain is DSGVTQTPKHLITATGQRVTLRCSPRSGDLSVYWYQQSLDQGLQFLIQYYNGEERAKGNILERFSAQQFPDLHSELNLSSLELGDSALYFCASSVVSGIGTGELFFGEGSRLTVL.

This CDR3 is CASSDGQGFF. The CDR3 DNA follows: TGTGCCAGTAGTGACGGACAGGGTTTCTTT. The V gene is TRBV19, the J gene TRBJ1-1; 8 nucleotides agree with TRBD1. With 5 bases clipped from V and 13 bases from J, the junction kept 3 bases outside the gene matches. The CDR3 has 10 residues. The germline V gene has CDR1 LNHDA and CDR2 SQIVND (reference sequence). The entire variable domain, with the rest obtained from reference TRBV19 and TRBJ1-1, is as follows: DGGITQSPKYLFRKEGQNVTLSCEQNLNHDAMYWYRQDPGQGLRLIYYSQIVNDFQKGDIAEGYSVSREKKESFPLTVTSAQKNPTAFYLCASSDGQGFFGQGTRLTVV.

The chain's CDR3 is CASRGTERQPNTEAFF. DNA of the CDR3: TGTGCCTCGAGGGGGACAGAGAGACAACCGAACACTGAAGCTTTCTTT. This chain uses TRBV30 with TRBJ1-1; TRBD1 matches 7 bases. Germline loops: CDR1 GTSNPN, CDR2 SVGIG (reference sequence). J lost 1 base, V lost 7 bases, and 15 bases had no gene match. This CDR3 is 16 amino acids long.

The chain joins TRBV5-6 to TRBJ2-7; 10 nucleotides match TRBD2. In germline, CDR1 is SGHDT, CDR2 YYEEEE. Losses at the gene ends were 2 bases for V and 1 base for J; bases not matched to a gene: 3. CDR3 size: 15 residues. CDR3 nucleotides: TGTGCCAGCAGCTTCGGGACTAGCGAATCCTACGAGCAGTACTTC. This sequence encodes CASSFGTSESYEQYF.

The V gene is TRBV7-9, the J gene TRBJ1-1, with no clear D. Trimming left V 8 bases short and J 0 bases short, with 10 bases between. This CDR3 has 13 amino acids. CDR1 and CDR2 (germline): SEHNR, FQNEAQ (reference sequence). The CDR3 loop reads CASLRLMNTEAFF. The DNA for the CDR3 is TGTGCCAGCCTCAGGCTGATGAACACTGAAGCTTTCTTT.

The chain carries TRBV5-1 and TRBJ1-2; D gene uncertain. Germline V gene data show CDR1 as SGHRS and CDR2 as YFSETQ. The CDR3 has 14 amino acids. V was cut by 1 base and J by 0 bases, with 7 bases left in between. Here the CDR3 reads CASSLCGPNYGYTF. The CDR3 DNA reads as TGCGCCAGCAGCTTGTGCGGGCCTAACTATGGCTACACCTTC.

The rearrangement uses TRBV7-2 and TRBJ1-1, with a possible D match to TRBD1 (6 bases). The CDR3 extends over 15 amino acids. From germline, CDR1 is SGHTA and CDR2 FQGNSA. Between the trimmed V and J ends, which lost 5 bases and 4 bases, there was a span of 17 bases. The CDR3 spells CASSQDRTVSTEAFF. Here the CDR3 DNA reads TGTGCCAGCAGCCAAGACAGGACAGTCTCCACTGAAGCTTTCTTT.

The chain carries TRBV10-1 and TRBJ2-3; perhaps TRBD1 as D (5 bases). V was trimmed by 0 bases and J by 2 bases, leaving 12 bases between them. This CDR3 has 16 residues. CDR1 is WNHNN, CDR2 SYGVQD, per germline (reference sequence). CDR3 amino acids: CASSESRGPHTDTQYF. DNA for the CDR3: TGCGCCAGCAGTGAGTCAAGGGGCCCCCACACAGATACGCAGTATTTT.

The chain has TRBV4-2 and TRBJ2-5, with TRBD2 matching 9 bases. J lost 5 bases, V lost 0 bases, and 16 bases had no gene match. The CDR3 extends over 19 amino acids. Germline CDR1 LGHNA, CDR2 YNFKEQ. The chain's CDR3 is CASSQEARRGGPLGETQYF. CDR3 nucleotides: TGTGCCAGCAGCCAAGAAGCAAGGCGGGGGGGACCTCTGGGGGAGACCCAGTACTTC.

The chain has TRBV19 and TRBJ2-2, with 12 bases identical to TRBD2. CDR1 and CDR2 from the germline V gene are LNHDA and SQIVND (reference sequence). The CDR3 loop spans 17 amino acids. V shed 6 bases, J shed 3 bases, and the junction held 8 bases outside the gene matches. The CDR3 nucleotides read TGTGCCAGTAGCACCCGACTAGCGGGGGATGACACCGGGGAGCTGTTTTTT. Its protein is CASSTRLAGDDTGELFF.

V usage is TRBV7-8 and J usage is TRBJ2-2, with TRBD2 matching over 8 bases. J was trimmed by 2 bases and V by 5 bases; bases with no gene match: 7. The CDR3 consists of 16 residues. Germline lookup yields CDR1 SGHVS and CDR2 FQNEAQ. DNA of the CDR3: TGTGCCAGCAGCCTCGAAGCGGGGGCAAACACCGGGGAGCTGTTTTTT. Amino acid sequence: CASSLEAGANTGELFF. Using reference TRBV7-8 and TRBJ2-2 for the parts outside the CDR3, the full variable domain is GAGVSQSPRYKVAKRGQDVALRCDPISGHVSLFWYQQALGQGPEFLTYFQNEAQLDKSGLPSDRFFAERPEGSVSTLKIQRTQQEDSAVYLCASSLEAGANTGELFFGEGSRLTVL.

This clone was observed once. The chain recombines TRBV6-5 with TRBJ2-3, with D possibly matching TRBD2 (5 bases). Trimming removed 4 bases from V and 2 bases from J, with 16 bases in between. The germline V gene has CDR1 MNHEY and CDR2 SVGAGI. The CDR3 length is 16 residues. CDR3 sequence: CASSSQPGLDTDTQYF. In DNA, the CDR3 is TGTGCCAGCAGTTCCCAACCCGGACTTGACACAGATACGCAGTATTTT.

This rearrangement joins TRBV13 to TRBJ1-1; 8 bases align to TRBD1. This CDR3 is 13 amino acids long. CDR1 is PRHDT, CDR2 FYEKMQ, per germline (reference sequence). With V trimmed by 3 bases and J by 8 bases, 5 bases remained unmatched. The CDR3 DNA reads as TGTGCCAGCAGCTTCGGGTGGGACAGGGAAGCTTTCTTT. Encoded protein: CASSFGWDREAFF.

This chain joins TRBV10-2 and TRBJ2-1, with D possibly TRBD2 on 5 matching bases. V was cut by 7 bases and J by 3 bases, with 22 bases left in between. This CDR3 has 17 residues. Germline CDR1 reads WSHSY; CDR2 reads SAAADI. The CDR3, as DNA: TGCGCCAGCAAACGGTCCCGGGAAGAACCTAACTACAATGAGCAGTTCTTC. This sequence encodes CASKRSREEPNYNEQFF.

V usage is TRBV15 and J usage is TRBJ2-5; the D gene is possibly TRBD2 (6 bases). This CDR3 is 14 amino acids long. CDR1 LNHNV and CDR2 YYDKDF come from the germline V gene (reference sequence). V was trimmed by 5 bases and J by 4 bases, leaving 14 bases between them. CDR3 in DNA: TGTGCCACCAGCGGACTTGGGGGGAGAGAGACCCAGTACTTC. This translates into CATSGLGGRETQYF.

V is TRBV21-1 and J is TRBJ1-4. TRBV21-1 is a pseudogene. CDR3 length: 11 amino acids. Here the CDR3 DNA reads TGTGCCAGCATCGTCAATGAAAAACTGTTTTTT. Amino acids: CASIVNEKLFF.

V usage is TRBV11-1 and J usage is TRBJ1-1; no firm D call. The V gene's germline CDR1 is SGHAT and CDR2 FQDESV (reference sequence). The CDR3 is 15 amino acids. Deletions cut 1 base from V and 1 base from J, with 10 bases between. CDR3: CASSLGLGKNTEAFF. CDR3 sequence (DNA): TGTGCCAGCAGCTTAGGATTGGGCAAGAACACTGAAGCTTTCTTT.

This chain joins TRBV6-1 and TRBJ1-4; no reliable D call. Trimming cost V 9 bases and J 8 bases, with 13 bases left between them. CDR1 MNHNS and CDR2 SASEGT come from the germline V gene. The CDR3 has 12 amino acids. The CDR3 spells CASAVPREKLFF. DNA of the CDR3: TGTGCCAGTGCGGTCCCGCGCGAAAAACTGTTTTTT.

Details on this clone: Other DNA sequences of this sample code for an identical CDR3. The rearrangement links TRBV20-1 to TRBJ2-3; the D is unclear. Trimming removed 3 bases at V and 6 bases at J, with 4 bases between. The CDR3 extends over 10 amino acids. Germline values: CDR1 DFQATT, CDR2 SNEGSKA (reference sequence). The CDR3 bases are TGCAGTGCTAGTCGGGATACGCAGTATTTT. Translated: CSASRDTQYF.

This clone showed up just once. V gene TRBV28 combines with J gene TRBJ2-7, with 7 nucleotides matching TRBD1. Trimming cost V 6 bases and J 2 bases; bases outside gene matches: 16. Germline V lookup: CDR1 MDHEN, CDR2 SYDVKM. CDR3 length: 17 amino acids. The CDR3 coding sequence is TGTGCCAGCAGCCCCCCCCCTACAGGGACAGCTGCCTACGAGCAGTACTTC. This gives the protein CASSPPPTGTAAYEQYF. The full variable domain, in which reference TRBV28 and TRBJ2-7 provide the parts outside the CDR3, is DVKVTQSSRYLVKRTGEKVFLECVQDMDHENMFWYRQDPGLGLRLIYFSYDVKMKEKGDIPEGYSVSREKKERFSLILESASTNQTSMYLCASSPPPTGTAAYEQYFGPGTRLTVT.

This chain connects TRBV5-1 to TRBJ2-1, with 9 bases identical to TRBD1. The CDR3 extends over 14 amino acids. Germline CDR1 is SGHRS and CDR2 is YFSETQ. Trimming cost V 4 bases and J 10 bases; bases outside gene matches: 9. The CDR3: CASSHGQGTREQFF. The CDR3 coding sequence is TGCGCCAGCAGCCACGGACAGGGGACACGAGAGCAGTTCTTC.

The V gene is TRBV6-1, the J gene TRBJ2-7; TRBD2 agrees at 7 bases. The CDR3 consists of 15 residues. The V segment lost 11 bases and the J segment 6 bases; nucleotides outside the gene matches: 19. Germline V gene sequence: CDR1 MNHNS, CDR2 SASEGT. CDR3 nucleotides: TGTGCCGCCAAAGGTCACCCGGGGGGATCGGGCGAGCAGTACTTC. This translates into CAAKGHPGGSGEQYF.

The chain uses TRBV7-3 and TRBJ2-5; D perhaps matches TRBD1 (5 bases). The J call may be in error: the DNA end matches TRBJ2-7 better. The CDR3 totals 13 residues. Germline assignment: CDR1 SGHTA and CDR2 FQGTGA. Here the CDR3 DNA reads TGTGCCAGCAGCTCCCAGGGTTTTCTCGAGCAGTACTTC. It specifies CASSSQGFLEQYF.

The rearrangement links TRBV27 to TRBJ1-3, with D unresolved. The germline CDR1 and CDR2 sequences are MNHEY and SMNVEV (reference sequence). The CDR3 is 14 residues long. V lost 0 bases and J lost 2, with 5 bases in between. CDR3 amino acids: CASSLSLAGNTIYF. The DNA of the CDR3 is TGTGCCAGCAGTTTATCACTGGCTGGAAACACCATATATTTT.